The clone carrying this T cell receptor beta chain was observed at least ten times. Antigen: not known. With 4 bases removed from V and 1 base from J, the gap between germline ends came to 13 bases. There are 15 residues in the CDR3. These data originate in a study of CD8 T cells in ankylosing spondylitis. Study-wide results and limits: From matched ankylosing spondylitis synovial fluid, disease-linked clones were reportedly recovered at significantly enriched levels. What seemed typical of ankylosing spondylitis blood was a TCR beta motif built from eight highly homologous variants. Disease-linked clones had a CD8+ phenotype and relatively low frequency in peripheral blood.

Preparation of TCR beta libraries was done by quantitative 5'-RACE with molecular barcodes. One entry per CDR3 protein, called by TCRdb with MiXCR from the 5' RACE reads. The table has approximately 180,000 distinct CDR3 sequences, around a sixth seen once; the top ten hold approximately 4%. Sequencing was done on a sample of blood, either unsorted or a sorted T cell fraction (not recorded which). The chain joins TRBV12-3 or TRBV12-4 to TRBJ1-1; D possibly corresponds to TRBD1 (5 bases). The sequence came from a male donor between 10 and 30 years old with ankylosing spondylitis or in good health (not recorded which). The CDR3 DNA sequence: TGTGCCAGCAGTTCCCGAGGGGCCGGGAACACTGAAGCTTTCTTT. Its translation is CASSSRGAGNTEAFF.